The clone carrying this TCR beta chain was seen only once. CDR3 size: 15 residues. Germline CDR1 KGHSH, CDR2 LQKENI. Trimming took off 3 bases at V and 4 bases at J, with 13 bases between the two ends. The data stem from a study of shared clonotypes between healthy human individuals. TCRdb's copy holds only in-frame clones and misses some; the assay was immunoSEQ multiplex PCR. The data show some 980,000 clones, 76% seen once. The specimen was memory CD4+ T cells sorted from blood. Sample subset: CD45RA-negative fraction. The genes are TRBV18 and TRBJ2-1; no definite D call. The TCR comes from a man between 18 and 29 years old in good health. Here the CDR3 DNA reads TGTGCCAGCTCACCTAACCTCGGATCTTACAATGAGCAGTTCTTC. This translates into CASSPNLGSYNEQFF.